A single sample is the source of the 26 T cell receptor beta chains below, sequenced in a study of cytomegalovirus exposure and HLA in healthy donors. Vbeta (60) and Jbeta (13) primers were used in the PCR. Profiled with immunoSEQ multiplex PCR; TCRdb holds only in-frame clones, not every one. This table holds some 130,000 clones, 70% to 80% found once. The sample comprised PBMCs. The receptors derive from a man younger than 45 in good health and CMV-seronegative.

The chain recombines TRBV28 with TRBJ1-2; D perhaps matches TRBD1 (6 bases). The germline gives CDR1 MDHEN, CDR2 SYDVKM. The CDR3 has 10 amino acids. With 11 bases removed from V and 7 bases from J, the gap between germline ends came to 11 bases. The CDR3 region is CALGGAGYTF. The CDR3 bases are TGTGCCCTAGGGGGTGCTGGCTACACCTTC.

This chain uses TRBV28 with TRBJ1-3; D unresolved. V was shortened by 5 bases and J by 9 bases, with 14 bases between the two germline ends. The CDR3 spans 13 residues. In germline, CDR1 is MDHEN, CDR2 SYDVKM. The CDR3 sequence: CASSPPGISTIYF. In nucleotides, the CDR3 is TGTGCCAGCAGTCCCCCCGGTATTAGCACCATATATTTT. Together with reference TRBV28 and TRBJ1-3, the CDR3 gives the full variable domain: DVKVTQSSRYLVKRTGEKVFLECVQDMDHENMFWYRQDPGLGLRLIYFSYDVKMKEKGDIPEGYSVSREKKERFSLILESASTNQTSMYLCASSPPGISTIYFGEGSWLTVV.

The chain uses TRBV10-3 and TRBJ2-7; 10 bases line up with TRBD2. Trimming cost V 6 bases and J 3 bases; bases outside gene matches: 8. CDR3 length: 15 amino acids. Germline CDR1 ENHRY, CDR2 SYGVKD. CDR3 coding DNA: TGTGCCATCAGCCACCCTAGCGGGGGAAACTACGAGCAGTACTTC. Its protein product is CAISHPSGGNYEQYF.

The chain carries TRBV2 and TRBJ1-6, with D perhaps TRBD1 (5 bases). The CDR3 has 14 amino acids. Between the trimmed V and J ends, which lost 6 bases and 7 bases, there was a span of 13 bases. Germline CDR1 and CDR2: SNHLY and FYNNEI. CDR3 DNA sequence: TGTGCCAGCAGGGGGCAGGGAAAGAATTCACCCCTCCACTTT. Translating gives CASRGQGKNSPLHF.

The V and J genes are TRBV29-1 and TRBJ1-1, with D possibly matching TRBD1 (5 bases). V lost 7 bases and J lost 1, with 16 bases in between. The CDR3 spans 14 residues. Per germline, CDR1 SQVTM and CDR2 ANQGSEA. CDR3 in amino acids: CSGWGSKTNTEAFF. The CDR3 DNA reads as TGCAGCGGGTGGGGCAGTAAGACGAACACTGAAGCTTTCTTT.

This clone was seen a single time. The chain couples TRBV7-2 to TRBJ2-1; no firm D call. V lost 4 bases to trimming and J lost 7 bases, with 11 bases between them. Germline assignment: CDR1 SGHTA and CDR2 FQGNSA. The CDR3 length is 13 residues. The CDR3 loop reads CASSSRVKNEQFF. The CDR3 nucleotides are TGTGCCAGCAGCTCTCGGGTAAAGAATGAGCAGTTCTTC.

The chain carries TRBV28 and TRBJ1-6; 7 nucleotides align to TRBD1. This CDR3 comprises 14 residues. The trim removed 5 bases at V and 9 bases at J, leaving 7 bases unmatched. Germline lookup yields CDR1 MDHEN and CDR2 SYDVKM. The CDR3: CASSPQTGISPLHF. The CDR3 nucleotides read TGTGCCAGCAGTCCACAGACAGGGATTTCACCCCTCCACTTT.

The rearrangement uses TRBV7-8 and TRBJ2-7; D gene unclear. Germline V gene lookup returns CDR1 SGHVS and CDR2 FQNEAQ. The length of the CDR3 is 14 residues. The V end lost 2 bases, the J end lost 7 bases, and 15 bases lay between the germline ends. CDR3 in amino acids: CASSLTPRGWEQYF. The CDR3 coding sequence is TGTGCCAGCAGCTTAACCCCTCGAGGTTGGGAGCAGTACTTC.

The chain employs TRBV4-1 and TRBJ2-1; the match to TRBD2 covers 9 bases. Germline loops: CDR1 MGHRA, CDR2 YSYEKL. This CDR3 has 17 amino acids. The junction had 11 bases not matched to a gene; V was cut back by 0 bases and J by 8 bases. CDR3 coding DNA: TGCGCCAGCAGCCAAGATCTAGGGAGCGGGAGGTCCTATGAGCAGTTCTTC. Its protein is CASSQDLGSGRSYEQFF.

This chain links TRBV7-7 with TRBJ2-3; D perhaps matches TRBD2 (6 bases). V lost 5 bases and J lost 1, with 10 bases in between. The CDR3 length is 14 residues. Germline V CDR1 and CDR2: SSHAT, FNYEAQ (reference sequence). The DNA for the CDR3 is TGTGCCAGCAGCCCCCGGAGGGGCACAGATACGCAGTATTTT. Amino acid sequence: CASSPRRGTDTQYF.

J is TRBJ1-3 and V is TRBV18; 8 positions agree with TRBD1. Per germline, CDR1 KGHSH and CDR2 LQKENI. Losses at the gene ends were 3 bases for V and 0 bases for J; bases not matched to a gene: 4. The CDR3 extends over 16 amino acids. The CDR3 sequence is CASSPRQGISGNTIYF. The CDR3 DNA reads as TGTGCCAGCTCACCGCGACAGGGGATCTCTGGAAACACCATATATTTT. Filled out from reference TRBV18 and TRBJ1-3, the complete variable domain reads NAGVMQNPRHLVRRRGQEARLRCSPMKGHSHVYWYRQLPEEGLKFMVYLQKENIIDESGMPKERFSAEFPKEGPSILRIQQVVRGDSAAYFCASSPRQGISGNTIYFGEGSWLTVV.

This clone came up once. The chain employs TRBV7-8 and TRBJ2-2; 7 nucleotides match TRBD2. V gave up 5 bases and J gave up 2 bases; unmatched junction bases: 5. The germline gives CDR1 SGHVS, CDR2 FQNEAQ. CDR3 length: 15 residues. CDR3 sequence reads: CASSTLATNTGELFF. CDR3 nucleotide sequence: TGTGCCAGCAGCACACTAGCGACTAACACCGGGGAGCTGTTTTTT.

The rearrangement joins TRBV28 to TRBJ2-7; no firm D call. Trimming removed 3 bases from V and 6 bases from J, with 9 bases in between. CDR1 is MDHEN, CDR2 SYDVKM, per germline. The CDR3 covers 12 residues. The DNA for the CDR3 is TGTGCCAGCAGTTTCCTCCTAAGCGAGCAGTACTTC. This sequence encodes CASSFLLSEQYF. Complete variable domain (other parts from reference TRBV28 and TRBJ2-7): DVKVTQSSRYLVKRTGEKVFLECVQDMDHENMFWYRQDPGLGLRLIYFSYDVKMKEKGDIPEGYSVSREKKERFSLILESASTNQTSMYLCASSFLLSEQYFGPGTRLTVT.

The rearrangement links TRBV5-1 to TRBJ2-7; no clear D. Germline CDR1 and CDR2: SGHRS and YFSETQ. The V end lost 0 bases, the J end lost 3 bases, and 13 bases lay between the germline ends. The CDR3 is made up of 15 amino acids. DNA for the CDR3: TGCGCCAGCAGCTTGGAGAGTAGCAGACTCTACGAGCAGTACTTC. Translation: CASSLESSRLYEQYF.

V is TRBV28 and J is TRBJ2-7, with TRBD2 identical over 8 bases. V trimming: 4 bases; J trimming: 6 bases; junction bases outside the gene matches: 8. The CDR3 is made up of 14 amino acids. From germline, CDR1 is MDHEN and CDR2 SYDVKM. This chain's CDR3 is CASSYAGGHLEQYF. In nucleotides, the CDR3 is TGTGCCAGCAGTTACGCGGGGGGACACCTCGAGCAGTACTTC.

The chain links TRBV6-6 to TRBJ2-2; 8 bases agree with TRBD2. The trim removed 1 base at V and 7 bases at J, leaving 2 bases unmatched. Germline loops: CDR1 MNHNY, CDR2 SVGAGI (reference sequence). The CDR3 spans 14 residues. CDR3: CASSYWLAGGELFF. Here the CDR3 DNA reads TGTGCCAGCAGTTACTGGCTAGCGGGCGGGGAGCTGTTTTTT.

The chain combines TRBV6-5 with TRBJ1-5; the match to TRBD1 covers 7 bases. V was clipped by 5 bases and J by 2 bases; unmatched bases: 3. The CDR3 is 14 residues long. Germline-derived CDR1 and CDR2 are MNHEY and SVGAGI. CDR3 nucleotides: TGTGCCAGCAGTCCGGACAGGCGCAATCAGCCCCAGCATTTT. Protein product: CASSPDRRNQPQHF.

The chain employs TRBV7-9 and TRBJ1-2; the D is unclear. V was shortened by 0 bases and J by 6 bases, with 14 bases between the two germline ends. This CDR3 contains 15 residues. Germline V gene data show CDR1 as SEHNR and CDR2 as FQNEAQ (reference sequence). The CDR3 sequence: CASSLAVVAGDGYTF. CDR3 DNA sequence: TGTGCCAGCAGCTTAGCCGTCGTGGCCGGGGATGGCTACACCTTC.

The chain links TRBV5-8 to TRBJ1-2; tentatively, D is TRBD1 (5 bases). V lost 5 bases to trimming and J lost 7 bases, with 15 bases between them. In germline, CDR1 is SGHTS, CDR2 YDEGEE. The CDR3 is 13 residues long. The CDR3 spells CASRSSSRGGYTF. The CDR3 nucleotides are TGTGCCAGCAGATCCTCATCAAGGGGTGGCTACACCTTC.

The rearrangement joins TRBV5-4 to TRBJ1-4; D perhaps matches TRBD1 (6 bases). Per germline, CDR1 SGHNT and CDR2 YYREEE (reference sequence). Trimming left V 0 bases short and J 8 bases short, with 14 bases between. The CDR3 sequence is 15 residues long. CDR3 coding DNA: TGTGCCAGCAGCTTGGAGGAGGACAGTCGGGAAAAACTGTTTTTT. Translated, it gives CASSLEEDSREKLFF.

This rearrangement joins TRBV28 to TRBJ1-2; TRBD1 might be the D (6 bases). The germline gives CDR1 MDHEN, CDR2 SYDVKM. The CDR3 consists of 13 residues. Deletions cut 5 bases from V and 6 bases from J, with 13 bases between. CDR3 in amino acids: CASSPDRTNGYTF. As DNA, the CDR3 is TGTGCCAGCAGTCCCGACAGGACGAATGGCTACACCTTC.

This clone was recorded a few times. The V and J genes are TRBV30 and TRBJ1-1, with D unresolved. V lost 1 base to trimming and J lost 0 bases, with 6 bases between them. CDR1 is GTSNPN, CDR2 SVGIG, per germline (reference sequence). CDR3 length: 13 amino acids. CDR3: CAWSGAMNTEAFF. In nucleotides, the CDR3 is TGTGCCTGGAGTGGGGCAATGAACACTGAAGCTTTCTTT.

This chain uses TRBV7-2 with TRBJ1-4; no firm D call. This CDR3 region has 16 residues. Per the germline V gene, CDR1 is SGHTA and CDR2 is FQGNSA. V was pared by 4 bases and J by 1 base, with 13 bases between. CDR3 sequence (DNA): TGTGCCAGCAGCTCGTACGGCGGCCTAACTAATGAAAAACTGTTTTTT. Translated, it gives CASSSYGGLTNEKLFF.

V is TRBV10-3 and J is TRBJ1-2; D unclear. The CDR3 totals 15 residues. V dropped 0 bases and J dropped 2 bases, with 10 bases sitting between them. The germline CDR1 and CDR2 sequences are ENHRY and SYGVKD. In DNA form, the CDR3 reads TGTGCCATCAGTGAGTCGAATAGGAGGAACTATGGCTACACCTTC. Translating it yields CAISESNRRNYGYTF.

The chain employs TRBV5-6 and TRBJ1-2; D call uncertain. Trimming took off 4 bases at V and 1 base at J, with 14 bases between the two ends. CDR1 and CDR2 from the germline V gene are SGHDT and YYEEEE. The CDR3 totals 15 residues. CDR3: CASSTGLMFNYGYTF. DNA of the CDR3: TGTGCCAGCAGCACTGGACTGATGTTTAACTATGGCTACACCTTC.

V usage is TRBV28 and J usage is TRBJ2-5, with 13 positions matching TRBD2. V was pared by 7 bases and J by 9 bases, with 11 bases of the junction left unmatched. The germline V gene encodes CDR1 MDHEN and CDR2 SYDVKM. The CDR3 runs 15 residues. DNA of the CDR3: TGTGCCAGCACTTTTGCGGGACTAGCGGGAAGGGCCCAGTACTTC. This encodes CASTFAGLAGRAQYF.